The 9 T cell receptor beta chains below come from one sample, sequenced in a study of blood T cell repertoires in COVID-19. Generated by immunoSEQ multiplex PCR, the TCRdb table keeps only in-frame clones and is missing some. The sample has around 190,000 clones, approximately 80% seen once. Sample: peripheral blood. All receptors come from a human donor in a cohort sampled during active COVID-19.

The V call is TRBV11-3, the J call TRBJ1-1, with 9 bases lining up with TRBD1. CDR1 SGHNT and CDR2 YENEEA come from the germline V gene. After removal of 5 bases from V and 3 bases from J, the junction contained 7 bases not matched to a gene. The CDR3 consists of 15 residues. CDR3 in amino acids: CASSPNRDRDTEAFF. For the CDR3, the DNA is TGTGCCAGCAGCCCAAACCGGGACAGGGACACTGAAGCTTTCTTT.

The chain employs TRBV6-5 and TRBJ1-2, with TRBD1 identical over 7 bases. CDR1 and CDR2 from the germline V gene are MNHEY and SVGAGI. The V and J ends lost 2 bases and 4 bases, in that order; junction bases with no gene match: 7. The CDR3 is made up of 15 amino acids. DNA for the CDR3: TGTGCCAGCAGTTACAACCTAGGGGGCTTCTATGGCTACACCTTC. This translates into CASSYNLGGFYGYTF.

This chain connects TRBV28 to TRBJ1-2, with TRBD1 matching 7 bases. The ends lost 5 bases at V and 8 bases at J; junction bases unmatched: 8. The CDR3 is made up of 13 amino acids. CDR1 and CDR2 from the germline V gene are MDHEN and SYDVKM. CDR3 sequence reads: CASSLPDRKGYTF. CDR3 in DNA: TGTGCCAGCAGTCTCCCGGACAGGAAAGGCTACACCTTC.

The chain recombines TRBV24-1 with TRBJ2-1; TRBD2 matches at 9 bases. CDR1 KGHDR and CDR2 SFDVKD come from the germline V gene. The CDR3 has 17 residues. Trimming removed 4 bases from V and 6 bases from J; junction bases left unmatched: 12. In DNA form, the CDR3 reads TGTGCCACCAGTGACCCCGCCGGGAGTAGCGGGGGCAATGAGCAGTTCTTC. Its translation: CATSDPAGSSGGNEQFF.

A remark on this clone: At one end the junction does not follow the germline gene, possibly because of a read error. CDR3 sequence (DNA): TGTGCTAGCAGCCGGGACAGAGATACCGAGCAGTACTTC. Translating gives CASSRDRDTEQYF. The rearrangement joins TRBV7-7 to TRBJ2-7; TRBD1 aligns across 7 bases. CDR3 length: 13 amino acids. Germline CDR1 and CDR2: SSHAT and FNYEAQ (reference sequence).

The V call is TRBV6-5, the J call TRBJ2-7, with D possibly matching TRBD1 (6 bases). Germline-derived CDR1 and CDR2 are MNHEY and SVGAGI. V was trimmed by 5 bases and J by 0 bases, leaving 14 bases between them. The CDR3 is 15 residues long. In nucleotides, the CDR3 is TGTGCCAGCAGTCCGGACAGTGCTAGCTCCTACGAGCAGTACTTC. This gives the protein CASSPDSASSYEQYF.

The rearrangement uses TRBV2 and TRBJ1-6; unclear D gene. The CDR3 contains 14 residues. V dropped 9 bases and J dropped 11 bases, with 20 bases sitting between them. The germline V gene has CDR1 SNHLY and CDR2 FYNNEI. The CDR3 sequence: CARAGSSETPPLHF. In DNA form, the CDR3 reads TGTGCCAGGGCGGGCAGTTCAGAAACTCCACCCCTCCACTTT.

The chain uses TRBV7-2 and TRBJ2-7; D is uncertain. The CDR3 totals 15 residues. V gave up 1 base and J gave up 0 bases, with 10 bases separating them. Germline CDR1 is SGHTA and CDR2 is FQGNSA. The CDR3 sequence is CASSLVRGSSYEQYF. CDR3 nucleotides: TGTGCCAGCAGCTTAGTTAGAGGTAGCTCCTACGAGCAGTACTTC.

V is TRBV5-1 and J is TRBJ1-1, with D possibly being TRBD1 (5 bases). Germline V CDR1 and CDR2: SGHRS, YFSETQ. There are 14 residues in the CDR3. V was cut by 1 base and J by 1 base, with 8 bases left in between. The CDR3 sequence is CASSLNRQNTEAFF. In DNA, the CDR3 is TGCGCCAGCAGCTTGAACAGGCAGAACACTGAAGCTTTCTTT.